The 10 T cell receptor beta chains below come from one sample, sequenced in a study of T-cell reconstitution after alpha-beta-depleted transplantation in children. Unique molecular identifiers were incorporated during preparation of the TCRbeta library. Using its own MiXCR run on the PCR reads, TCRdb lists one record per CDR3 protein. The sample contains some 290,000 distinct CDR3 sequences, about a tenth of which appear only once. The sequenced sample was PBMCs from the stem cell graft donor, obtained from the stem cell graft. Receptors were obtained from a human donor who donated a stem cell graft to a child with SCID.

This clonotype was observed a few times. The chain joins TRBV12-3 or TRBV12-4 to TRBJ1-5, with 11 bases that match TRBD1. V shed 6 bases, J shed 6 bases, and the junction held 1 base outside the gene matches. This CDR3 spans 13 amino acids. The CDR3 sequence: CASRGTGGQPQHF. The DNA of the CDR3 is TGTGCCAGCAGAGGGACAGGGGGTCAGCCCCAGCATTTT.

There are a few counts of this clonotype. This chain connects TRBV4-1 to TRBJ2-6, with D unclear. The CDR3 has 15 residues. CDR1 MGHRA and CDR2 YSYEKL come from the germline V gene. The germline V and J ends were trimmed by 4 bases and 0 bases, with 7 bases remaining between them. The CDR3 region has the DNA TGCGCCAGCAGCCCCCAGGACTCTGGGGCCAACGTCCTGACTTTC. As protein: CASSPQDSGANVLTF.

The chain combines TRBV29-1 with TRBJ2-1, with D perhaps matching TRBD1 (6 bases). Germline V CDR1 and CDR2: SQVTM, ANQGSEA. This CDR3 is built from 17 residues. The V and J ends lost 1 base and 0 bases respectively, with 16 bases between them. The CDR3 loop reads CSVEGVGGSTSYNEQFF. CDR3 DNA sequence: TGCAGCGTTGAAGGCGTTGGGGGCTCAACCTCCTACAATGAGCAGTTCTTC.

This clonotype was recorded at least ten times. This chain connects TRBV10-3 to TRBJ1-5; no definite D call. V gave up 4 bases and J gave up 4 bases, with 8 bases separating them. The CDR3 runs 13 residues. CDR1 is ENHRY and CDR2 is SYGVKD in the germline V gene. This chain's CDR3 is CAISGGNNQPQHF. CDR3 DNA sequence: TGTGCCATCAGTGGAGGCAATAATCAGCCCCAGCATTTT.

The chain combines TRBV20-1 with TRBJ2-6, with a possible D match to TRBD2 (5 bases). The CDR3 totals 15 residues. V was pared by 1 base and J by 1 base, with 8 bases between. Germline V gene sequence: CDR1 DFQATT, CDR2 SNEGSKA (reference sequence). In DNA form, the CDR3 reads TGCAGTGCTAGAGCGGGATTTTCTGGGGCCAACGTCCTGACTTTC. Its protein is CSARAGFSGANVLTF.

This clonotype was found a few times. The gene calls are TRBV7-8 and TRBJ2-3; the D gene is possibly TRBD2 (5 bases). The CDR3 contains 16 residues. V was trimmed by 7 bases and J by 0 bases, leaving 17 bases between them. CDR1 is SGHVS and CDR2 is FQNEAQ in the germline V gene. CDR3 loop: CASTPTLPGSTDTQYF. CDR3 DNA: TGTGCCAGCACCCCAACTCTACCGGGGAGCACAGATACGCAGTATTTT.

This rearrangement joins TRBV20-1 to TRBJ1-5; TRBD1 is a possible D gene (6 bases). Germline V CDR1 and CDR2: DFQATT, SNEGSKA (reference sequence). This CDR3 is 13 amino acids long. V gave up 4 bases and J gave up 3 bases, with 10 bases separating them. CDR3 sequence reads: CSAKGGLNQPQHF. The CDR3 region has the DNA TGCAGTGCTAAGGGGGGACTCAATCAGCCCCAGCATTTT.

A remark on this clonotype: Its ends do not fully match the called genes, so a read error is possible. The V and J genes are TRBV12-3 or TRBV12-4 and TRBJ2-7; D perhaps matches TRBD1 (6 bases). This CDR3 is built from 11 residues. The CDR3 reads CASRRSGQLEF. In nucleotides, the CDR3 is TGTGCCAGCAGAAGAAGCGGACAGTTAGAATTC.

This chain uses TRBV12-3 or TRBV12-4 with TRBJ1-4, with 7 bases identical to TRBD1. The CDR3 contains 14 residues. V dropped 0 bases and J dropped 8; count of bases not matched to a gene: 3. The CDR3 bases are TGTGCCAGCAGTTTAGCGAGGGGGCAGGAAAAACTGTTTTTT. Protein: CASSLARGQEKLFF.

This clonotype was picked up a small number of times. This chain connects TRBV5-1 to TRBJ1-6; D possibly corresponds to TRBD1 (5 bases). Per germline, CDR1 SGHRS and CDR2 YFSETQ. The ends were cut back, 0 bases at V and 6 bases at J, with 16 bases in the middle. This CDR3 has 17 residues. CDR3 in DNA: TGCGCCAGCAGCTTGGGCGAGCTCGCGGGGGTTAATTCACCCCTCCACTTT. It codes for CASSLGELAGVNSPLHF.